This TCR beta chain was observed in a study of T-cell reconstitution after alpha-beta-depleted transplantation in children. Preparation of the TCRbeta library used unique molecular identifiers. One entry per CDR3 protein results from TCRdb running MiXCR on the PCR reads. The profile shows approximately 390,000 distinct CDR3 sequences, roughly a tenth of them singletons. Germline V gene sequence: CDR1 SGDLS, CDR2 YYNGEE. CDR3 size: 16 residues. V gave up 0 bases and J gave up 0 bases, with 12 bases separating them. The source was PBMCs from the stem cell graft donor, collected from the stem cell graft. The rearrangement joins TRBV9 to TRBJ1-1; possible D gene TRBD1, 6 bases. The clonotype was recovered from a human donor who donated a stem cell graft to a child with acute myeloid leukemia. CDR3 nucleotides: TGTGCCAGCAGCGTAGGTGGACAGAATATGAACACTGAAGCTTTCTTT. As protein: CASSVGGQNMNTEAFF. Full variable domain (missing parts from reference TRBV9 and TRBJ1-1): DSGVTQTPKHLITATGQRVTLRCSPRSGDLSVYWYQQSLDQGLQFLIQYYNGEERAKGNILERFSAQQFPDLHSELNLSSLELGDSALYFCASSVGGQNMNTEAFFGQGTRLTVV.